This T cell receptor (beta chain) was identified during a study of T cells in Graves' hyperthyroidism and ophthalmopathy. Study-wide results and caveats: In the blood, most expanded thyroid clonotypes above 0.001 appeared as well.

With duration under 3 months, ophthalmopathy was active: Clinical Activity Score at least 3, NOSPECS at least 4. Orbital computed tomography and thyroid ultrasound, together with serum TRAb and thyroxine and clinical symptoms, were used for diagnoses. About this clonotype: As yet, its antigen is unknown.

RNA transcripts gave rise to amplified TCR beta CDR3 regions. The TCR CDR3 first-round RT-PCR relied on the HTBI primer set. MiXCR was run by TCRdb on the multiplex PCR reads, yielding one entry per CDR3 protein. The sample records about 610,000 distinct CDR3 sequences, roughly 14% being singletons. The CDR3 has 13 residues. V was clipped by 4 bases and J by 6 bases, with 16 bases between them. Germline lookup yields CDR1 GTSNPN and CDR2 SVGIG (reference sequence). The sample consisted of blood. V is TRBV30 and J is TRBJ2-7; D remains ambiguous. The sequence was collected from a woman between 35 and 50 years old with Graves' ophthalmopathy. CDR3 sequence reads: CAWNHGLLREQYF. CDR3 coding DNA: TGTGCCTGGAATCACGGTCTACTCCGCGAGCAGTACTTC.